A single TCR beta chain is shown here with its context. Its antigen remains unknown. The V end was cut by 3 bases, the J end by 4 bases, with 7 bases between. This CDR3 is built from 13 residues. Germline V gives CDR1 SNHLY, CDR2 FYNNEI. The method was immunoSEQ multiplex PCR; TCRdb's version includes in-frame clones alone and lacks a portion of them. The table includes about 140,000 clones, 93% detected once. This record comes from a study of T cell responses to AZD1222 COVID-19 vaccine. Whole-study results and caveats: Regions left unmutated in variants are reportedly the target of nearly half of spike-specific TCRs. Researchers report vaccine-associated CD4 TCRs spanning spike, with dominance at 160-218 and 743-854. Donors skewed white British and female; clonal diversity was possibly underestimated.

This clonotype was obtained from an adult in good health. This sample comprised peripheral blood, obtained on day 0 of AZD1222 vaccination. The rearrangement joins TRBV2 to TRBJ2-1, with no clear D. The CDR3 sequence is CASSDNGYNEQFF. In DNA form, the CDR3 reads TGTGCCAGCAGTGACAACGGTTACAATGAGCAGTTCTTC.